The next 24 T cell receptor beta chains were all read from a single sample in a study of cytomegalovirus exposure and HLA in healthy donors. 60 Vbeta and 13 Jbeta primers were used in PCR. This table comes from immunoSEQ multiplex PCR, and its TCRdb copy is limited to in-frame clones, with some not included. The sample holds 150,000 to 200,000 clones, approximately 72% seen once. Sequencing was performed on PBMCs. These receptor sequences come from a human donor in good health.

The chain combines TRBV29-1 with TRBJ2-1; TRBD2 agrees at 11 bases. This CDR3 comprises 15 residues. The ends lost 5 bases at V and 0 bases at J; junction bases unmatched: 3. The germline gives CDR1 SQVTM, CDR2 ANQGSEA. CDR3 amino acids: CSVTGLAGSYNEQFF. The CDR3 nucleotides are TGCAGCGTTACCGGACTAGCGGGCTCCTACAATGAGCAGTTCTTC.

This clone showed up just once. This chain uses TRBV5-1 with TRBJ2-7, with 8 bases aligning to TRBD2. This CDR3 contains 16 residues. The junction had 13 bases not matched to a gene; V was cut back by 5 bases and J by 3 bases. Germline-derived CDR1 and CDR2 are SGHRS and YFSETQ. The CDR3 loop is CASSPRVSGVSYEQYF. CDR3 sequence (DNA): TGCGCCAGCAGTCCTAGAGTTAGCGGGGTCAGCTACGAGCAGTACTTC.

In nucleotides, the CDR3 is TGTGCCAGCAGCTTAGGTGAGGGGGCGGACGAGACCCAGTACTTC. Its protein is CASSLGEGADETQYF. The chain employs TRBV11-3 and TRBJ2-5; 7 bases align to TRBD1. The CDR3 loop spans 15 amino acids. Germline V gene sequence: CDR1 SGHNT, CDR2 YENEEA. The V gene end was trimmed by 1 base and the J gene end by 5 bases; junction bases not matched to a gene: 7.

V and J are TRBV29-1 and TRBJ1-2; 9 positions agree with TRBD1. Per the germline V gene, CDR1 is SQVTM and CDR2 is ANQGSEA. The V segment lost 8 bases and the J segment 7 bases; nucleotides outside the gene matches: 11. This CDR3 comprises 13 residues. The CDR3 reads CSTLDRGVAGYTF. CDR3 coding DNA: TGCAGCACCCTAGACAGGGGGGTCGCTGGCTACACCTTC.

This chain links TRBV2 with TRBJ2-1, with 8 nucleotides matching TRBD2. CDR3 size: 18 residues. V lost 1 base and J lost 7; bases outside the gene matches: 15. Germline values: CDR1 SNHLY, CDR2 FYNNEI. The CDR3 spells CASSEGPIPGGPWNEQFF. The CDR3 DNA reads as TGTGCCAGCAGTGAAGGCCCCATCCCGGGGGGGCCTTGGAATGAGCAGTTCTTC.

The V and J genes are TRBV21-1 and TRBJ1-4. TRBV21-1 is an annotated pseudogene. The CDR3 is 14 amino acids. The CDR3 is CASPRAGRYEKLFF. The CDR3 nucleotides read TGTGCCAGCCCGCGGGCCGGGCGGTATGAAAAACTGTTTTTT.

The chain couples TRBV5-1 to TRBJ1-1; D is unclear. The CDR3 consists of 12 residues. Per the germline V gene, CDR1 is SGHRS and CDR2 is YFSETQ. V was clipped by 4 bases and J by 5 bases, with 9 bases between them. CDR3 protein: CASSPEGTEAFF. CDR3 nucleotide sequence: TGCGCCAGCAGCCCCGAGGGTACTGAAGCTTTCTTT.

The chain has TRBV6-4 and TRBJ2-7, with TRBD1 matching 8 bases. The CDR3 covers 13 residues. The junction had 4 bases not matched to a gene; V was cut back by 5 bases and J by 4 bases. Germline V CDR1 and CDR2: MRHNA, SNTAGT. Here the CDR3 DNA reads TGTGCCAGCAGTCCAGGGGGCGGATACGAGCAGTACTTC. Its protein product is CASSPGGGYEQYF.

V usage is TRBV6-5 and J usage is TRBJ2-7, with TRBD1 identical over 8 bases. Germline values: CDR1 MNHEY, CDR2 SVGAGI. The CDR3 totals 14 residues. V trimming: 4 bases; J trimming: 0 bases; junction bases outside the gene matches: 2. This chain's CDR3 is CASSWGQVSYEQYF. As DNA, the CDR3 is TGTGCCAGCAGTTGGGGACAGGTCTCCTACGAGCAGTACTTC.

The CDR3 reads CASSSGTDSGNTIYF. The CDR3 DNA is TGTGCCAGTAGTAGCGGGACAGACTCTGGAAACACCATATATTTT. The chain combines TRBV19 with TRBJ1-3, with TRBD1 matching 7 bases. Looked up from germline, CDR1 is LNHDA and CDR2 is SQIVND (reference sequence). V shed 4 bases and J 0 bases; nucleotides not matched to a gene: 3. The CDR3 consists of 15 residues. Together with reference TRBV19 and TRBJ1-3, the CDR3 gives the full variable domain: DGGITQSPKYLFRKEGQNVTLSCEQNLNHDAMYWYRQDPGQGLRLIYYSQIVNDFQKGDIAEGYSVSREKKESFPLTVTSAQKNPTAFYLCASSSGTDSGNTIYFGEGSWLTVV.

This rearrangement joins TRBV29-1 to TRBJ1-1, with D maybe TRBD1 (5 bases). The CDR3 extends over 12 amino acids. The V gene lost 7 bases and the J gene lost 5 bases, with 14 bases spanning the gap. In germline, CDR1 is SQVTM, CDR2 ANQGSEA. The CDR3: CSAANQGTEAFF. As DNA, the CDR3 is TGCAGCGCCGCAAACCAGGGAACTGAAGCTTTCTTT.

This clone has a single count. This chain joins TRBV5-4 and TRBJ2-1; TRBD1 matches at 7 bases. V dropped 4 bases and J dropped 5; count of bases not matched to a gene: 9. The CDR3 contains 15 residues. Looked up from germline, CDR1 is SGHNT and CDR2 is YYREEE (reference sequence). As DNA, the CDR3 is TGTGCCAGCAGCATGGGACAGCCCATTAACAATGAGCAGTTCTTC. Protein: CASSMGQPINNEQFF.

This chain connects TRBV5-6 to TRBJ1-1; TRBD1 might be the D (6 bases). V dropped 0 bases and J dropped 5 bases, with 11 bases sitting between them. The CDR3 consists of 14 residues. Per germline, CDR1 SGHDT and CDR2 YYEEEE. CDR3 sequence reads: CASSLVSGETEAFF. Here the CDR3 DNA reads TGTGCCAGCAGCTTGGTTTCAGGGGAAACTGAAGCTTTCTTT.

The CDR3 DNA reads as TGTGCCAGCAGCCAAGCAGGGGGCGCAGACTATGGCTACACCTTC. This encodes CASSQAGGADYGYTF. The chain joins TRBV4-2 to TRBJ1-2; 8 bases are a match to TRBD1. The junction had 4 bases not matched to a gene; V was cut back by 1 base and J by 3 bases. This CDR3 comprises 15 residues. Germline lookup yields CDR1 LGHNA and CDR2 YNFKEQ.

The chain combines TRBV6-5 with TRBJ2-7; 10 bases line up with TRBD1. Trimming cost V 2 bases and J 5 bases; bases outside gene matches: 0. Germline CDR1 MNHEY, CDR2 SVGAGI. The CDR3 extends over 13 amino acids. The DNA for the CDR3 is TGTGCCAGCAGTTACGGGACAGGGGACGAGCAGTACTTC. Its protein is CASSYGTGDEQYF.

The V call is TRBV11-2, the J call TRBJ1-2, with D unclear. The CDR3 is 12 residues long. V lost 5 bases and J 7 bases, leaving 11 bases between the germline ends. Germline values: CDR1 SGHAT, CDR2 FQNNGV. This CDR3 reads CASSQVLSGYTF. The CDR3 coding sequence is TGTGCCAGCAGCCAGGTCCTGAGTGGCTACACCTTC.

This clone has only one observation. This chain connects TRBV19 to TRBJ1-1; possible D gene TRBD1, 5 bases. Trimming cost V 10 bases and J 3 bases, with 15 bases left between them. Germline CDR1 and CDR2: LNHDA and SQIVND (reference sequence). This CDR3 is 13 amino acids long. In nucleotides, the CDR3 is TGTGCCACGCGGACGGCCAGGGACACTGAAGCTTTCTTT. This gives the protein CATRTARDTEAFF.

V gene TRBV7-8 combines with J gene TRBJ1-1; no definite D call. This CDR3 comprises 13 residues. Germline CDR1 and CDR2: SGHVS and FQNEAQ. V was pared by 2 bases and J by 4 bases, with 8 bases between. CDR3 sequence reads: CASSLHLSTEAFF. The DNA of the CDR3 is TGTGCCAGCAGCTTACACCTGAGCACTGAAGCTTTCTTT.

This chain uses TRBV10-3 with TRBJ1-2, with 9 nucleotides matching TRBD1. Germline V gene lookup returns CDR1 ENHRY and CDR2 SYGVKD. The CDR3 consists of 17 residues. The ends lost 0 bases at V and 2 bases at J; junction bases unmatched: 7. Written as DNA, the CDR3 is TGTGCCATCAGTGAGTCTAAATTAGGACAGGGGAACTATGGCTACACCTTC. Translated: CAISESKLGQGNYGYTF.

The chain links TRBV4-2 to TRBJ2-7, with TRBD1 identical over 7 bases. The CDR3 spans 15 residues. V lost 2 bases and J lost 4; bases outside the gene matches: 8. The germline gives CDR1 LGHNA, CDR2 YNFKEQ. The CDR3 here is CASSQSRTGSYEQYF. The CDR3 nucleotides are TGTGCCAGCAGCCAATCTAGGACAGGATCGTACGAGCAGTACTTC.

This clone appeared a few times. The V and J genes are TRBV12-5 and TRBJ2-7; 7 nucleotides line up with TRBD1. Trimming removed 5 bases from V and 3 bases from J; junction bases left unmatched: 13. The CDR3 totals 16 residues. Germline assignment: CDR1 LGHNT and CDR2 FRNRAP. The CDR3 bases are TGTGCTAGTGGTACCCTCTTTGGGACAGACCACTACGAGCAGTACTTC. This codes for CASGTLFGTDHYEQYF.

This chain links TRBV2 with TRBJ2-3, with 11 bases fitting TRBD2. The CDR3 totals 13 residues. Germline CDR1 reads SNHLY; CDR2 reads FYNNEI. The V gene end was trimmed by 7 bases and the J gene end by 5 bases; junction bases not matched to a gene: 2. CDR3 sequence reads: CASIAGGVDTQYF. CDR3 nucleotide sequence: TGTGCCAGCATAGCGGGGGGGGTAGATACGCAGTATTTT.

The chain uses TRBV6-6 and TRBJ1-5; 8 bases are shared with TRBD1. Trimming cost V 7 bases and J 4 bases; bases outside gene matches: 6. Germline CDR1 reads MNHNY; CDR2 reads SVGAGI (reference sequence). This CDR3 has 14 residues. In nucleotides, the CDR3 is TGTGCCAGCACCGGACAGGGAAGGAATCAGCCCCAGCATTTT. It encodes CASTGQGRNQPQHF.

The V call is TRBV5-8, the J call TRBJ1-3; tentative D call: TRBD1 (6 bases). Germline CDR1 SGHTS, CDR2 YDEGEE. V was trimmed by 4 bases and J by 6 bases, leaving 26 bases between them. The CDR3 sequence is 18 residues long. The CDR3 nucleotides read TGTGCCAGCAGCAACGAACAGGGATTGGGGTATCTGGAAAACACCATATATTTT. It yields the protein CASSNEQGLGYLENTIYF. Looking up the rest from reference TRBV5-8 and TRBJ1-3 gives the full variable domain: EAGVTQSPTHLIKTRGQQATLRCSPISGHTSVYWYQQALGLGLQFLLWYDEGEERNRGNFPPRFSGRQFPNYSSELNVNALELEDSALYLCASSNEQGLGYLENTIYFGEGSWLTVV.